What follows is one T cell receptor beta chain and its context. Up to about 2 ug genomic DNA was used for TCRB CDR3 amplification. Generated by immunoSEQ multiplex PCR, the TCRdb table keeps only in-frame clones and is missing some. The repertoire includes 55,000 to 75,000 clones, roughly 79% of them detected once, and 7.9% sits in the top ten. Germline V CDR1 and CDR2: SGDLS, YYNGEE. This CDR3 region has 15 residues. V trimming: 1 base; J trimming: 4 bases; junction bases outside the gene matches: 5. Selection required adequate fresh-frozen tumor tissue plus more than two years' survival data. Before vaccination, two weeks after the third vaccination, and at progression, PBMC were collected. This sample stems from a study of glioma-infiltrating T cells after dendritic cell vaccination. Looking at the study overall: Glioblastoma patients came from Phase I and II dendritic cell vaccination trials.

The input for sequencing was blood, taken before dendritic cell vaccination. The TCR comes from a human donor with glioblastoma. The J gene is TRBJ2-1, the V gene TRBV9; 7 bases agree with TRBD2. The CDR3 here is CASSVSQGGYNEQFF. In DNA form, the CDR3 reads TGTGCCAGCAGCGTAAGCCAGGGAGGGTACAATGAGCAGTTCTTC.